This T cell receptor beta chain was profiled in a study of blood T cell dynamics during melanoma immunotherapy. Time point reported: week 3, after first cycle of checkpoint inhibitor. Apart from a couple of fast progressors, RECIST 1.1 response was judged 12 weeks post-infusion. Sequenced by immunoSEQ multiplex PCR; TCRdb stores in-frame clones only, minus some. Among roughly 7,400 clones listed, roughly 77% were seen once. The sample consisted of blood, taken from a patient treated with checkpoint blockade. This receptor was identified in a human donor with melanoma.

The CDR3 DNA reads as TGCGCCAGCAGCCAAGTTCTCGGGGATGCAACTAATGAAAAACTGTTTTTT. It specifies CASSQVLGDATNEKLFF. The chain employs TRBV4-1 and TRBJ1-4; D unresolved. The V end lost 1 base, the J end lost 0 bases, and 12 bases lay between the germline ends. Germline V CDR1 and CDR2: MGHRA, YSYEKL. CDR3 length equals 17 residues.